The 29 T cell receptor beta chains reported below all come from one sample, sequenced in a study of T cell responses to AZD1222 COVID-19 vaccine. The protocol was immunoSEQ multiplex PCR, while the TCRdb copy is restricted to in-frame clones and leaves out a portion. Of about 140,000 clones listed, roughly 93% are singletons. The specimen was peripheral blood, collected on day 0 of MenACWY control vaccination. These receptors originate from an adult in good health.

CDR3 in amino acids: CASSQGQGLNEKLFF. CDR3 coding DNA: TGCGCCAGCAGCCAAGGACAGGGGTTAAATGAAAAACTGTTTTTT. The chain recombines TRBV4-1 with TRBJ1-4; 8 bases fit TRBD1. Germline V gene sequence: CDR1 MGHRA, CDR2 YSYEKL. The CDR3 is made up of 15 amino acids. V shed 1 base and J 5 bases; nucleotides not matched to a gene: 3.

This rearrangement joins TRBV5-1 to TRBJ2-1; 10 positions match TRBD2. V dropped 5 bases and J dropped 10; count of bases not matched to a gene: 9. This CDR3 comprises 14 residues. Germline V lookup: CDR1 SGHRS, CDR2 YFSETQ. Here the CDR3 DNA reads TGCGCCAGCAGGACCGGGACTAGCGAATTGGAGCAGTTCTTC. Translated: CASRTGTSELEQFF.

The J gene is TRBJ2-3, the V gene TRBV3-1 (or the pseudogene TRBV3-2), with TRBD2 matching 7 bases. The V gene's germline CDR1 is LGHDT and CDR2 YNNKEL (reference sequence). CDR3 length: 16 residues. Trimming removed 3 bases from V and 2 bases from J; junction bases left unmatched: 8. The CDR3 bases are TGTGCCAGCAGCCACGGAGCGGGGAGCATCACAGATACGCAGTATTTT. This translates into CASSHGAGSITDTQYF.

CDR3 residues: CASSYLDEQYF. The CDR3 DNA reads as TGCGCCAGCAGCTACCTGGACGAGCAGTACTTC. The V gene is TRBV5-1, the J gene TRBJ2-7; no definite D call. Trimming removed 3 bases at V and 5 bases at J, with 6 bases between. The CDR3 consists of 11 residues. Germline V gene lookup returns CDR1 SGHRS and CDR2 YFSETQ.

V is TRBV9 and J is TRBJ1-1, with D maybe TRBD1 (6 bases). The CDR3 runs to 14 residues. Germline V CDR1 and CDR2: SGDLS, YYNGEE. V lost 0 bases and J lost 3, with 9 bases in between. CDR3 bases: TGTGCCAGCAGCGTAGCAGGGGCGGACACTGAAGCTTTCTTT. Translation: CASSVAGADTEAFF.

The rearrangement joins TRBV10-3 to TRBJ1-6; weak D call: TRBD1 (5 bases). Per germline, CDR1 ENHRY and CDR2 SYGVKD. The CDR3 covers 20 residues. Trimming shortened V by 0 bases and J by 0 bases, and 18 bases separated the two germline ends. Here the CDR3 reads CAISESNPGRGSSYNSPLHF. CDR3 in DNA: TGTGCCATCAGTGAGTCGAACCCAGGGAGAGGTAGCTCCTATAATTCACCCCTCCACTTT.

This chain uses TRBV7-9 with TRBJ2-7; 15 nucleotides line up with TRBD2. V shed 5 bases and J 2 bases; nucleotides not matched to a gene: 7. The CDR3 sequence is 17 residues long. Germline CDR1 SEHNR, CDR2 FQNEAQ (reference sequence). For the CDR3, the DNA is TGTGCCAGCAGCATGTGGACTAGCGGGAGGGTTACCTACGAGCAGTACTTC. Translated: CASSMWTSGRVTYEQYF.

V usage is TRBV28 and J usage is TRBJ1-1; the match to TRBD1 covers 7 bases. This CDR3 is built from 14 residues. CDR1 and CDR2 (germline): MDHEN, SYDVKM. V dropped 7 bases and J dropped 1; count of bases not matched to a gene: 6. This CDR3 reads CASTRDRANTEAFF. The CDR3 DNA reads TGTGCCAGCACCAGAGACAGGGCGAACACTGAAGCTTTCTTT.

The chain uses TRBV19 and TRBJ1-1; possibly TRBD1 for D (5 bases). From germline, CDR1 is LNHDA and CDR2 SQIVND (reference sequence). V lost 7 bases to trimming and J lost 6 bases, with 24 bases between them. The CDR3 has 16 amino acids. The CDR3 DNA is TGTGCCAGTACCCAACATCCGGGGCTAAAAGGCGCTGAAGCTTTCTTT. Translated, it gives CASTQHPGLKGAEAFF. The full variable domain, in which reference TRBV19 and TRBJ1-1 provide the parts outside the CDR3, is DGGITQSPKYLFRKEGQNVTLSCEQNLNHDAMYWYRQDPGQGLRLIYYSQIVNDFQKGDIAEGYSVSREKKESFPLTVTSAQKNPTAFYLCASTQHPGLKGAEAFFGQGTRLTVV.

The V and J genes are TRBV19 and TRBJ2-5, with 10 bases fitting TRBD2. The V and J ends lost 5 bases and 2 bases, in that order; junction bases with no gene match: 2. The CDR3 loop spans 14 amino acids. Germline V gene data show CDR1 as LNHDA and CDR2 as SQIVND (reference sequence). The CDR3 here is CASSSLAGQETQYF. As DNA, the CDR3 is TGTGCCAGTAGTTCACTAGCGGGACAAGAGACCCAGTACTTC.

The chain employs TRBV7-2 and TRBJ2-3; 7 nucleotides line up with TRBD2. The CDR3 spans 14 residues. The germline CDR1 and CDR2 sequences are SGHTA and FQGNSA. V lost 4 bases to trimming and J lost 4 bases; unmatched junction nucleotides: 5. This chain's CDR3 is CASSSQRGADTQYF. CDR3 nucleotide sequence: TGTGCCAGCAGCTCCCAGCGGGGAGCAGATACGCAGTATTTT.

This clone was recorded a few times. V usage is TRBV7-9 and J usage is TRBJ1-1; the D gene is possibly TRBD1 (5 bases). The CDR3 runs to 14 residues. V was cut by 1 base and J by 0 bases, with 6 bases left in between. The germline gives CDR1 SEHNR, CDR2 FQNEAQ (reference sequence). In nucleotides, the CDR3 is TGTGCCAGCAGCTTAGGACAGTTGAACACTGAAGCTTTCTTT. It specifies CASSLGQLNTEAFF.

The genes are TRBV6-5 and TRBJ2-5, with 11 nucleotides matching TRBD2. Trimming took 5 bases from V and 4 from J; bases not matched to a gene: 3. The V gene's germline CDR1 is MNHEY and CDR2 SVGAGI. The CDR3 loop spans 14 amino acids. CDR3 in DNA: TGTGCCAGCAGTCGAGGACTAGCGGGAGAGACCCAGTACTTC. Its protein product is CASSRGLAGETQYF.

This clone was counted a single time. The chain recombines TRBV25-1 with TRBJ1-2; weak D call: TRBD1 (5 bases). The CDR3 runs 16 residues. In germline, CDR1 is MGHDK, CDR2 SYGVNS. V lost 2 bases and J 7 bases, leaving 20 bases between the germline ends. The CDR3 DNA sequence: TGTGCCAGCAGTGAAAGGGGTAGGGACGGGGTATTTGGCTACACCTTC. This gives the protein CASSERGRDGVFGYTF.

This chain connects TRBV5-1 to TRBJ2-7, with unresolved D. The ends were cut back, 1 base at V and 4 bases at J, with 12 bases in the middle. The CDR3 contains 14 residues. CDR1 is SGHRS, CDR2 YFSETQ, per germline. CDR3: CASSLLGAVYEQYF. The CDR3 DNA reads TGCGCCAGCAGCTTGTTGGGTGCGGTTTACGAGCAGTACTTC.

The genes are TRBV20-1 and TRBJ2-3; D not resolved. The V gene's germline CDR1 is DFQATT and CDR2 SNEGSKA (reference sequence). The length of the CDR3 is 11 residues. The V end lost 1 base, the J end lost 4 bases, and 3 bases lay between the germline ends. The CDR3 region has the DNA TGCAGTGCTAGAGCCCCAGATACGCAGTATTTT. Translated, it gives CSARAPDTQYF.

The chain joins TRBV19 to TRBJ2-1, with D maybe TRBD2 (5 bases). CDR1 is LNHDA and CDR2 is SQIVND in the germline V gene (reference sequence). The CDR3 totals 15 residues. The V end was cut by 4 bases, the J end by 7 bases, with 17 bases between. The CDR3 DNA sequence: TGTGCCAGTAGTAACCCGAGAGGGTTGGGTAATGAGCAGTTCTTC. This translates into CASSNPRGLGNEQFF.

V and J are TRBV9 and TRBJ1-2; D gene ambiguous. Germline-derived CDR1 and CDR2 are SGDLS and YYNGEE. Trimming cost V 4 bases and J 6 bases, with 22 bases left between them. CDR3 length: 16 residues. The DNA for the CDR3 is TGTGCCAGCAGCTCACCCCCCTGGGCTGGTCGTCATGGCTACACCTTC. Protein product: CASSSPPWAGRHGYTF.

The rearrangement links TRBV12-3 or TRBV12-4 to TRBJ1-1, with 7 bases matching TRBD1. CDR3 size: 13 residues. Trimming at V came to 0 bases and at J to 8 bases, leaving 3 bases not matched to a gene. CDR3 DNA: TGTGCCAGCAGTTTAGCGAGACAGGGAGAAGCTTTCTTT. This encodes CASSLARQGEAFF.

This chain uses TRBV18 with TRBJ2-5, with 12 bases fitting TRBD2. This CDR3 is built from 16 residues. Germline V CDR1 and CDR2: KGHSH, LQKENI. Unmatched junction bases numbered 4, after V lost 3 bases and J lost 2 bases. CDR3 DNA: TGTGCCAGCTCACCCGGGACTAGCGGGTTGCAAGAGACCCAGTACTTC. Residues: CASSPGTSGLQETQYF.

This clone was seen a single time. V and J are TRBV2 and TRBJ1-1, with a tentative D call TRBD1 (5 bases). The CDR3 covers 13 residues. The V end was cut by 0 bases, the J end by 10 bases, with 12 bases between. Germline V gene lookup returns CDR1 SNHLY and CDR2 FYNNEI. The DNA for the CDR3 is TGTGCCAGCAGTGAAGCGGTGGGGGTAGTAGCTTTCTTT. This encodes CASSEAVGVVAFF. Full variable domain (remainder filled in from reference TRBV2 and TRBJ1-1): EPEVTQTPSHQVTQMGQEVILRCVPISNHLYFYWYRQILGQKVEFLVSFYNNEISEKSEIFDDQFSVERPDGSNFTLKIRSTKLEDSAMYFCASSEAVGVVAFFGQGTRLTVV.

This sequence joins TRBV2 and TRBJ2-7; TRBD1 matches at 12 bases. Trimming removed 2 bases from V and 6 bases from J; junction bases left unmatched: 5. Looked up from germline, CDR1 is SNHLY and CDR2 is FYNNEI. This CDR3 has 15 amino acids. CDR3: CASSELGQGAGEQYF. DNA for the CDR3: TGTGCCAGCAGTGAATTGGGACAGGGGGCAGGCGAGCAGTACTTC.

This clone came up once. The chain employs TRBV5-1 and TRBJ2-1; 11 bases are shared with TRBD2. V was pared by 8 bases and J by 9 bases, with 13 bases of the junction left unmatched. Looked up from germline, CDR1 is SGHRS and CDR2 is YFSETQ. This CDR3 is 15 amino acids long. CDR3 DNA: TGCGCCAGTAACCCCGGGACTAGCGGTTTGGGTGAGCAGTTCTTC. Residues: CASNPGTSGLGEQFF.

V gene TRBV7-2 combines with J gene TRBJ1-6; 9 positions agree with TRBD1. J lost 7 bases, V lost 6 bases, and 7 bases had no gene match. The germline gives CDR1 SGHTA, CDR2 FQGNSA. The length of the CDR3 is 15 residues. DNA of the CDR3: TGTGCCAGCAGTCCACAGGGGGCTTGGAATTCACCCCTCCACTTT. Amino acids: CASSPQGAWNSPLHF.

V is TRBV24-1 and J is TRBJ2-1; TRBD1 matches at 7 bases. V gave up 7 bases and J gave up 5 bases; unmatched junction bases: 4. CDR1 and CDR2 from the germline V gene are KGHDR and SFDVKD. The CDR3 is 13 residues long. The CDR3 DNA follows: TGTGCCACCAGGGGGACAGCACACAATGAGCAGTTCTTC. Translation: CATRGTAHNEQFF.

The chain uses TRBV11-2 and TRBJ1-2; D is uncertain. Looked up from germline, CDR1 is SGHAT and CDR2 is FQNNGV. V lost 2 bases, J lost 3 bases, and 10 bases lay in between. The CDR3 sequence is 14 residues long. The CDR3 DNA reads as TGTGCCAGCAGCTTAATTCCGGGAGACTATGGCTACACCTTC. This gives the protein CASSLIPGDYGYTF.

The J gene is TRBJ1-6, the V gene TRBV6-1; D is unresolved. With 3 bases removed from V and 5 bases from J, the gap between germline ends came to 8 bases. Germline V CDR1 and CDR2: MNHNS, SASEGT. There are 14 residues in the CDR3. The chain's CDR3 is CASSELHNNSPLHF. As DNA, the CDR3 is TGTGCCAGCAGTGAGCTTCACAATAATTCACCCCTCCACTTT.

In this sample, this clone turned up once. CDR3 loop: CAWSPIGTYSNQPQHF. The CDR3 DNA reads TGTGCCTGGAGTCCGATCGGGACATATAGCAATCAGCCCCAGCATTTT. The chain recombines TRBV30 with TRBJ1-5; possibly TRBD1 for D (6 bases). V was pared by 2 bases and J by 0 bases, with 14 bases between. Germline V gives CDR1 GTSNPN, CDR2 SVGIG (reference sequence). This CDR3 contains 16 residues. Full variable domain (remainder filled in from reference TRBV30 and TRBJ1-5): SQTIHQWPATLVQPVGSPLSLECTVEGTSNPNLYWYRQAAGRGLQLLFYSVGIGQISSEVPQNLSASRPQDRQFILSSKKLLLSDSGFYLCAWSPIGTYSNQPQHFGDGTRLSIL.

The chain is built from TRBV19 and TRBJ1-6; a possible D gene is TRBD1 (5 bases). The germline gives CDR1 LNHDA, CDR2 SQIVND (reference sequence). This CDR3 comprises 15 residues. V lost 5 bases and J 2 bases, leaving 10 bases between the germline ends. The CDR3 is CASSARDAYNSPLHF. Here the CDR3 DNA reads TGTGCCAGTAGTGCCCGGGACGCCTATAATTCACCCCTCCACTTT.